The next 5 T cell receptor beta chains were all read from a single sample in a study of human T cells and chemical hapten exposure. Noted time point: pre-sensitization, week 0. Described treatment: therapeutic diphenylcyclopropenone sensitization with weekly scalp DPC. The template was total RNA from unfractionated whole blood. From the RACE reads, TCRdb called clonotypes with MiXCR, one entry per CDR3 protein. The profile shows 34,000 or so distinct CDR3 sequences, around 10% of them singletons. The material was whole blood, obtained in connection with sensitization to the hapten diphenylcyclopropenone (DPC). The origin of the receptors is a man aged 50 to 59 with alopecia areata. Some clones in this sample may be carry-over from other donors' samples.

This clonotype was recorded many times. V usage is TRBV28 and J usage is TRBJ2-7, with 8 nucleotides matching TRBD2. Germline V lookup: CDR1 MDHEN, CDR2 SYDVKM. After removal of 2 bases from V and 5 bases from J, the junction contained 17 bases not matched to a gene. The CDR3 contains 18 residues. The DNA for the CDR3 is TGTGCCAGCAGTTTAGTTGGGGATGCGTCCGGGAGGGCCCACGAGCAGTACTTC. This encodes CASSLVGDASGRAHEQYF.

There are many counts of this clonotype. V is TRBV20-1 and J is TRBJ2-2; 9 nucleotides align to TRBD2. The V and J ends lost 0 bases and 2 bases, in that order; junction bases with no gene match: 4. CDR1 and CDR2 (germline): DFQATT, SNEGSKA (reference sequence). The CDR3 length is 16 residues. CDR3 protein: CSARDPSGANTGELFF. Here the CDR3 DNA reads TGCAGTGCTAGAGATCCTAGCGGGGCCAACACCGGGGAGCTGTTTTTT.

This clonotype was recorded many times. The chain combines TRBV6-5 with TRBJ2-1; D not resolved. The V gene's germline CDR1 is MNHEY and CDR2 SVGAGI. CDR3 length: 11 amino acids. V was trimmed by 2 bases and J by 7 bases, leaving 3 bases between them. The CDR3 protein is CASSYTNEQFF. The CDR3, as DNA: TGTGCCAGCAGTTACACGAATGAGCAGTTCTTC.

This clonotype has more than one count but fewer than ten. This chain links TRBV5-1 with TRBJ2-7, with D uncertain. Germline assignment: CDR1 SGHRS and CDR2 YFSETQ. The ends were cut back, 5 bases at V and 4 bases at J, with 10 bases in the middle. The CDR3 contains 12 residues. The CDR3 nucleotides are TGCGCCAGCAGTAGGGATAGGTACGAGCAGTACTTC. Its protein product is CASSRDRYEQYF.

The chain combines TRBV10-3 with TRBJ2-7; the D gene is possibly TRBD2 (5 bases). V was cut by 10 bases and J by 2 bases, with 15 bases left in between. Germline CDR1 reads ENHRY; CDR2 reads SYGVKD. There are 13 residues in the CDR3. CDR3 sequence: CATLPSGAYEQYF. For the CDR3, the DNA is TGTGCCACACTCCCTTCCGGGGCCTACGAGCAGTACTTC.